This T cell receptor beta chain was identified in a study of blood T cell repertoires in COVID-19. Whole-study context: Material from acute and convalescent COVID-19 was sourced from the United States, Italy and Spain. PBMCs, B-cell-depleted T cells, or T cells were the source of the cDNA or gDNA that made up the material.

Authors' data handling: Amplifying reference gene primers gave estimates of nucleated cell counts. This table comes from immunoSEQ multiplex PCR, and its TCRdb copy is limited to in-frame clones, with some not included. The V and J calls and clone size come from that table; D and trimming were worked out from the DNA. Of some 200,000 clones detected, 80% to 95% appear once; the ten largest clones hold 0.5% to 0.6%. V lost 6 bases, J lost 4 bases, and 7 bases lay in between. There are 12 residues in the CDR3. The germline V gene has CDR1 MNHEY and CDR2 SMNVEV (reference sequence). Sequencing used peripheral blood. This sequence was found in a man aged 50 or older with acute or convalescent COVID-19. This chain connects TRBV27 to TRBJ1-3, with D uncertain. CDR3 nucleotides: TGTGCCAGCAGATCCAGGGGAAACACCATATATTTT. Protein product: CASRSRGNTIYF.